This TCR beta chain is drawn from a study of T cell clonality in common variable immunodeficiency. Findings and limits, study-wide: In common variable immunodeficiency, TCR beta chains reportedly carried fewer deletions and N-nucleotide insertions. Compared with controls, CVID subjects had fewer shared TCRbeta clones.

Sequencing input was equivalent genomic DNA from CVID and controls. This table comes from immunoSEQ multiplex PCR, and its TCRdb copy is limited to in-frame clones, with some not included. The data show tens of thousands of clones, with none appearing a single time. Germline lookup yields CDR1 LNHDA and CDR2 SQIVND (reference sequence). V trimming: 5 bases; J trimming: 2 bases; junction bases outside the gene matches: 14. CDR3 length equals 19 residues. This clone has ten or more counts. As yet, its antigen is unknown. The CDR3 end lies 3 residues beyond the end of the read and is filled in from the germline J gene.

This chain joins TRBV19 and TRBJ2-5; 13 bases are a match to TRBD2. The TCR sequence derives from a person between 18 and 75 years old in good health. The specimen was peripheral blood mononuclear cells. The DNA read from the CDR3 is TGTGCCAGTAGTCCCTCCCCTCTCGGACTAGCGGGAGTGCAAGAGACC. This translates into CASSPSPLGLAGVQET. The entire CDR3 reads CASSPSPLGLAGVQETQYF. The full variable domain, completed using reference TRBV19 and TRBJ2-5, is DGGITQSPKYLFRKEGQNVTLSCEQNLNHDAMYWYRQDPGQGLRLIYYSQIVNDFQKGDIAEGYSVSREKKESFPLTVTSAQKNPTAFYLCASSPSPLGLAGVQETQYFGPGTRLLVL.